A single sample gave rise to the 23 T cell receptor beta chains below, sequenced in a study of blood T cells in healthy people across ages. The use of a sample-barcoded 5' primer and a J-beta primer mix characterized a second PCR of roughly 6 to 12 cycles. Using its own MiXCR run on the 5' RACE reads, TCRdb lists one record per CDR3 protein. This sample has about 680,000 distinct CDR3 sequences, with 49% found just once. Sequenced material: blood. These receptors were obtained from a woman aged 55-69 years in good health.

J is TRBJ2-1 and V is TRBV5-1; perhaps TRBD1 as D (5 bases). Trimming took 4 bases from V and 4 from J, leaving 12 bases between them. The CDR3 runs 14 residues. Germline V gene sequence: CDR1 SGHRS, CDR2 YFSETQ. Here the CDR3 reads CASSPSRDYNEQFF. The CDR3, as DNA: TGCGCCAGCAGCCCGTCCAGGGATTACAATGAGCAGTTCTTC.

This clonotype was recorded many times. The rearrangement uses TRBV29-1 and TRBJ2-5; D tentatively reads TRBD1 or TRBD2 (6 bases each). This CDR3 is built from 14 residues. Trimming took 2 bases from V and 1 from J, leaving 11 bases between them. Germline CDR1 and CDR2: SQVTM and ANQGSEA. CDR3 protein: CSVEKGGSQETQYF. CDR3 nucleotides: TGCAGCGTTGAAAAAGGGGGGTCCCAAGAGACCCAGTACTTC.

The chain recombines TRBV21-1 with TRBJ2-7; TRBD1, the D gene given by the table, was not confirmed from the DNA. TRBV21-1 is given as a pseudogene. The CDR3 sequence is 15 residues long. The CDR3 region has the DNA TGTGCCAGCAGCGGAGGGGACAGGCCTGAGGACGAGCAGTACTTC. As protein: CASSGGDRPEDEQYF.

For this clonotype: This may come from a read error, since a much larger clone is one base off. The rearrangement uses TRBV29-1 and TRBJ2-4; D is possibly TRBD2 (5 bases). The CDR3 covers 14 residues. Germline V gene sequence: CDR1 SQVTM, CDR2 ANQGSEA. V was clipped by 6 bases and J by 15 bases, with 27 bases between them. Here the CDR3 reads CSVDSESSPYERYF. The CDR3 DNA sequence: TGCAGCGTGGACTCGGAGAGTAGTCCCTACGAGCGGTACTTC. Supplemented by reference TRBV29-1 and TRBJ2-4, the full variable domain reads SAVISQKPSRDICQRGTSLTIQCQVDSQVTMMFWYRQQPGQSLTLIATANQGSEATYESGFVIDKFPISRPNLTFSTLTVSNMSPEDSSIYLCSVDSESSPYERYFGAGTRLSVL.

CDR3 nucleotides: TGTGCCAGCAACCGGGTCGACAGGTCTGGAGACATTCAGTACTTC. It is translated as CASNRVDRSGDIQYF. The chain links TRBV28 to TRBJ2-4, with D possibly being TRBD1 (6 bases). Germline lookup yields CDR1 MDHEN and CDR2 SYDVKM. V lost 7 bases to trimming and J lost 8 bases, with 21 bases between them. This CDR3 region has 15 residues.

J is TRBJ2-3 and V is TRBV29-1; 7 nucleotides agree with TRBD2. The V gene end was trimmed by 4 bases and the J gene end by 4 bases; junction bases not matched to a gene: 8. Looked up from germline, CDR1 is SQVTM and CDR2 is ANQGSEA. The CDR3 contains 14 residues. The chain's CDR3 is CSVGHAGDSDTQYF. In DNA form, the CDR3 reads TGCAGCGTTGGCCACGCGGGAGACTCAGATACGCAGTATTTT.

The gene calls are TRBV20-1 and TRBJ1-5, with unresolved D. V was trimmed by 5 bases and J by 4 bases, leaving 12 bases between them. Germline lookup yields CDR1 DFQATT and CDR2 SNEGSKA (reference sequence). The length of the CDR3 is 13 residues. CDR3 bases: TGCAGTGCTCCCCCCTCATCGAATCAGCCCCAGCATTTT. It encodes CSAPPSSNQPQHF.

The rearrangement uses TRBV28 and TRBJ1-1; D gene unclear. The germline V and J ends were trimmed by 3 bases and 4 bases, with 18 bases remaining between them. In germline, CDR1 is MDHEN, CDR2 SYDVKM. The CDR3 loop spans 16 amino acids. For the CDR3, the DNA is TGTGCCAGCAGTTTCTTAGGGTTTTCAGAGTCCACTGAAGCTTTCTTT. Encoded protein: CASSFLGFSESTEAFF.

Ten or more counts support this clonotype. The V gene is TRBV4-3, the J gene TRBJ2-1; D call uncertain. Germline CDR1 and CDR2: LGHNA and YSLEER. Trimming took 0 bases from V and 12 from J, leaving 12 bases between them. This CDR3 contains 13 residues. In nucleotides, the CDR3 is TGCGCCAGCAGCCAAGAAGGGTTAAAAGGGCAGTTCTTC. Translating it yields CASSQEGLKGQFF.

This clonotype was seen a few times. The V call is TRBV6-5, the J call TRBJ1-1; perhaps TRBD1 as D (5 bases). The CDR3 runs 15 residues. V was trimmed by 5 bases and J by 2 bases, leaving 15 bases between them. Germline V gene data show CDR1 as MNHEY and CDR2 as SVGAGI. The CDR3 protein is CASSTQGARNTEAFF. The CDR3 DNA reads TGTGCCAGCAGTACCCAAGGGGCGCGAAACACTGAAGCTTTCTTT.

This clonotype was counted between two and nine times. J is TRBJ2-7 and V is TRBV6-2 or TRBV6-3; D is unresolved. The CDR3 runs to 13 residues. Trimming pared 6 bases from V and 0 bases from J, leaving 9 bases between. From germline, CDR1 is MNHEY and CDR2 SVGEGT. The CDR3 DNA sequence: TGTGCCAGCAGCAGACCGGACTCCTACGAGCAGTACTTC. This codes for CASSRPDSYEQYF.

CDR3 in amino acids: CASSEQGVETQYF. The CDR3 nucleotides read TGTGCCAGCAGTGAACAGGGCGTGGAGACCCAGTACTTC. The V call is TRBV25-1, the J call TRBJ2-5; a weak D match, TRBD1 (5 bases). V was shortened by 2 bases and J by 5 bases, with 9 bases between the two germline ends. CDR1 and CDR2 (germline): MGHDK, SYGVNS. The CDR3 sequence is 13 residues long.

This clonotype has only a few counts. The gene calls are TRBV15 and TRBJ2-1; the match to TRBD2 covers 7 bases. V shed 3 bases and J 6 bases; nucleotides not matched to a gene: 8. The CDR3 covers 15 residues. Germline V gene sequence: CDR1 LNHNV, CDR2 YYDKDF (reference sequence). The CDR3: CATSSSGYSSNEQFF. In DNA form, the CDR3 reads TGTGCCACCAGCAGTAGCGGGTACTCTTCCAATGAGCAGTTCTTC.

This clonotype has more than one count but fewer than ten. CDR3 DNA sequence: TGCGCCAGCAGCCAAGATGGACTAGCGGGAGTGCAAGAGACCCAGTACTTC. Residues: CASSQDGLAGVQETQYF. The chain recombines TRBV4-1 with TRBJ2-5; 13 bases are shared with TRBD2. The trim removed 0 bases at V and 2 bases at J, leaving 3 bases unmatched. Germline V lookup: CDR1 MGHRA, CDR2 YSYEKL. The CDR3 sequence is 17 residues long.

In its sample, this clonotype was seen a few times. The chain couples TRBV5-5 to TRBJ2-1; D perhaps matches TRBD2 (6 bases). The J call is in doubt because the DNA end fits TRBJ2-7 better. The CDR3 loop spans 15 amino acids. From germline, CDR1 is SGHKS and CDR2 YYEKEE (reference sequence). The CDR3 spells CASSFSGSSYNEQYF. CDR3 nucleotide sequence: TGTGCCAGCAGCTTTAGCGGAAGCTCCTACAATGAGCAGTACTTC.

Remarks on this clonotype: A read error is possible here, since a much larger clone lies one base away. V and J are TRBV9 and TRBJ2-1; TRBD1 agrees at 7 bases. V lost 0 bases to trimming and J lost 8 bases; unmatched junction nucleotides: 8. The CDR3 loop spans 15 amino acids. Germline CDR1 reads SGDLS; CDR2 reads YYNGEE. As DNA, the CDR3 is TGTGCCAGCAGCGTAGTGGGACAGTCATACGATGAGCAGTTCTTC. Amino acids: CASSVVGQSYDEQFF.

The chain carries TRBV12-3 or TRBV12-4 and TRBJ2-1, with TRBD2 matching over 10 bases. The CDR3 runs to 19 residues. V gave up 6 bases and J gave up 9 bases; unmatched junction bases: 23. CDR3 protein: CASRRLGAASGRGLSEQFF. In nucleotides, the CDR3 is TGTGCCAGCAGACGCCTAGGGGCCGCAAGCGGGAGGGGATTGTCTGAGCAGTTCTTC.

The chain combines TRBV27 with TRBJ2-7, with D hard to call. CDR3 length: 13 residues. The germline V gene encodes CDR1 MNHEY and CDR2 SMNVEV (reference sequence). V was cut by 4 bases and J by 4 bases, with 11 bases left in between. The CDR3 DNA is TGTGCCAGCAGTTCTATACCTTCATACGAGCAGTACTTC. Residues: CASSSIPSYEQYF.

A note on this clonotype: At one end the junction does not follow the germline gene, possibly because of a read error. The chain recombines TRBV27 with TRBJ2-1, with D perhaps TRBD1 (7 bases). Germline CDR1 reads MNHEY; CDR2 reads SMNVEV (reference sequence). CDR3 length: 14 residues. The CDR3: CVSSAGTAYNEQFF. CDR3 DNA sequence: TGTGTCAGCAGTGCGGGGACAGCCTACAATGAGCAGTTCTTC.

The V call is TRBV29-1, the J call TRBJ2-3, with 8 bases matching TRBD2. This CDR3 region has 15 residues. CDR1 SQVTM and CDR2 ANQGSEA come from the germline V gene. After removal of 6 bases from V and 4 bases from J, the junction contained 12 bases not matched to a gene. The chain's CDR3 is CSVLSAGAGADTQYF. The CDR3 DNA reads as TGCAGCGTCCTGTCAGCGGGAGCGGGGGCAGATACGCAGTATTTT.

The chain couples TRBV7-8 to TRBJ2-3; D is uncertain. The CDR3 is made up of 12 amino acids. V lost 3 bases and J 6 bases, leaving 7 bases between the germline ends. Germline CDR1 and CDR2: SGHVS and FQNEAQ. In DNA form, the CDR3 reads TGTGCCAGCAGCTTCCAGCTCGATACGCAGTATTTT. Translating it yields CASSFQLDTQYF.

The V gene is TRBV11-2, the J gene TRBJ1-4; tentative D call: TRBD1 (5 bases). Germline V lookup: CDR1 SGHAT, CDR2 FQNNGV. The CDR3 spans 14 residues. With 6 bases removed from V and 6 bases from J, the gap between germline ends came to 14 bases. In nucleotides, the CDR3 is TGTGCCAGCAGGCGGAGAGGGGCGTATGAAAAACTGTTTTTT. The encoded protein is CASRRRGAYEKLFF.

This rearrangement joins TRBV20-1 to TRBJ2-7, with TRBD2 matching over 7 bases. V was clipped by 0 bases and J by 0 bases; unmatched bases: 8. The CDR3 runs to 16 residues. Germline CDR1 is DFQATT and CDR2 is SNEGSKA (reference sequence). CDR3 residues: CSARDLGAGDSYEQYF. The CDR3 nucleotides read TGCAGTGCTAGAGATCTCGGGGCGGGAGACTCCTACGAGCAGTACTTC.